One sample yielded the 29 T cell receptor beta chains listed below, sequenced in a study of blood T cells in healthy people across ages. Using a J-beta primer mix together with a sample-barcoded 5' primer, a second PCR was run for roughly 7 to 12 cycles. TCRdb fed the 5' RACE reads into MiXCR, producing one record per CDR3 protein. The sample carries 550,000 to 750,000 distinct CDR3 sequences, roughly 21% recorded once. Sequencing was performed on blood. These receptors came from a man aged 70-80 years in good health.

With respect to this clonotype: A read error may produce the germline difference seen at one junction end. The chain employs TRBV11-2 and TRBJ2-6; possibly TRBD1 for D (5 bases). Germline V lookup: CDR1 SGHAT, CDR2 FQNNGV. This CDR3 comprises 18 residues. This CDR3 reads CAGSLDPPGYSGANVLTF. The CDR3 nucleotides read TGTGCCGGCAGCTTAGATCCCCCAGGGTACTCTGGGGCCAACGTCCTGACTTTC.

This clonotype was seen more than once but under ten times. The rearrangement uses TRBV2 and TRBJ2-5; a weak D match, TRBD1 (6 bases). The J call may not be correct, given that the DNA end is closer to TRBJ2-1. The germline gives CDR1 SNHLY, CDR2 FYNNEI. The CDR3 contains 15 residues. The CDR3 region is CASNARQGTYNEQFF. Written as DNA, the CDR3 is TGTGCCAGCAACGCTAGGCAGGGGACGTACAATGAGCAGTTCTTC.

The CDR3: CASRHPISTDTQYF. Here the CDR3 DNA reads TGTGCCAGCAGACATCCGATTAGCACAGATACGCAGTATTTT. The chain joins TRBV6-2 or TRBV6-3 to TRBJ2-3; no reliable D call. Germline loops: CDR1 MNHEY, CDR2 SVGEGT. Trimming cost V 6 bases and J 0 bases, with 10 bases left between them. The length of the CDR3 is 14 residues.

The table lists this clonotype with a few counts. The V and J genes are TRBV4-1 and TRBJ2-5; the D is unclear. CDR3 length equals 13 residues. V lost 3 bases and J 3 bases, leaving 8 bases between the germline ends. Per germline, CDR1 MGHRA and CDR2 YSYEKL. In nucleotides, the CDR3 is TGCGCCAGCAGCCAGTGGCGGAAAGAGACCCAGTACTTC. Amino acids: CASSQWRKETQYF.

This clonotype was picked up many times. The chain has TRBV2 and TRBJ2-7; no definite D call. Trimming pared 11 bases from V and 3 bases from J, leaving 14 bases between. Germline-derived CDR1 and CDR2 are SNHLY and FYNNEI. This CDR3 is built from 12 residues. CDR3 in DNA: TGTGCCTCCGAGATAAGGGTCTACGAGCAGTACTTC. Translated: CASEIRVYEQYF.

This clonotype was observed a handful of times. This rearrangement joins TRBV12-3 or TRBV12-4 to TRBJ1-5; possible D gene TRBD1, 6 bases. The V and J ends lost 3 bases and 3 bases respectively, with 9 bases between them. CDR3 length: 14 amino acids. The CDR3 DNA follows: TGTGCCAGCAGTTTGGCAGGGGTCAATCAGCCCCAGCATTTT. Translated: CASSLAGVNQPQHF.

The chain employs TRBV29-1 and TRBJ1-1, with 8 bases identical to TRBD1. Germline V gene sequence: CDR1 SQVTM, CDR2 ANQGSEA. There are 14 residues in the CDR3. The J segment lost 5 bases and the V segment lost 7 bases, leaving 12 bases of the junction unmatched. CDR3 sequence reads: CSGGVDRGNTEAFF. As DNA, the CDR3 is TGCAGCGGGGGCGTTGACAGGGGAAATACTGAAGCTTTCTTT.

This clonotype has only a few counts. V is TRBV14 and J is TRBJ2-3, with D unresolved. This CDR3 spans 15 amino acids. Trimming shortened V by 4 bases and J by 0 bases, and 11 bases separated the two germline ends. Germline values: CDR1 SGHDN, CDR2 FVKESK. CDR3 coding DNA: TGTGCCAGCAGCCGGACGGCACCTAGCACAGATACGCAGTATTTT. It codes for CASSRTAPSTDTQYF.

Remarks on this clonotype: This may stem from a read error, because a much larger clone lies one nucleotide away. The chain couples TRBV7-2 to TRBJ2-1; 9 bases are a match to TRBD1. With the DNA end fitting TRBJ2-7 better, the J assignment may be wrong. From germline, CDR1 is SGHTA and CDR2 FQGNSA. The CDR3 is 15 amino acids. The DNA of the CDR3 is TGTGCCAGCGGCTTAGGAGGACAGGGGAGGTACGAGCAGTACTTC. Residues: CASGLGGQGRYEQYF.

This clonotype was observed a handful of times. V is TRBV3-1 and J is TRBJ1-1, with TRBD1 as a possible D gene (6 bases). CDR3 length equals 14 residues. The V and J ends lost 4 bases and 3 bases respectively, with 12 bases between them. Germline-derived CDR1 and CDR2 are LGHDT and YNNKEL (reference sequence). The CDR3 sequence is CASSPWRTDTEAFF. The CDR3 coding sequence is TGTGCCAGCAGCCCCTGGAGGACAGACACTGAAGCTTTCTTT.

The V call is TRBV18, the J call TRBJ2-5; D call uncertain. Germline V gene sequence: CDR1 KGHSH, CDR2 LQKENI. Trimming stripped 4 bases from V and 2 bases from J, with 11 bases between. The CDR3 contains 14 residues. The CDR3 reads CASSQSRTQETQYF. The DNA for the CDR3 is TGTGCCAGCTCACAGTCGCGGACGCAAGAGACCCAGTACTTC.

This chain links TRBV7-9 with TRBJ2-3; tentatively, D is TRBD1 or TRBD2 (7 bases each). The CDR3 has 14 residues. In germline, CDR1 is SEHNR, CDR2 FQNEAQ (reference sequence). Trimming cost V 5 bases and J 1 base, with 10 bases left between them. CDR3: CASSAGGGTDTQYF. CDR3 nucleotides: TGTGCCAGCAGCGCAGGGGGGGGCACAGATACGCAGTATTTT.

There are many counts of this clonotype. This sequence joins TRBV6-2 or TRBV6-3 and TRBJ1-5; no clear D gene. Germline V gene sequence: CDR1 MNHEY, CDR2 SVGEGT. The CDR3 consists of 13 residues. V was cut by 8 bases and J by 0 bases, with 8 bases left in between. The CDR3 sequence is CASAGSSNQPQHF. CDR3 sequence (DNA): TGTGCCAGCGCCGGGAGTAGCAATCAGCCCCAGCATTTT.

The J gene is TRBJ1-4, the V gene TRBV6-2 or TRBV6-3; D unclear. Trimming pared 7 bases from V and 7 bases from J, leaving 16 bases between. Germline CDR1 MNHEY, CDR2 SVGEGT. This CDR3 spans 14 amino acids. The DNA for the CDR3 is TGTGCCAGCAACGACGGGCAGGCAAGTGAAAAACTGTTTTTT. Its protein product is CASNDGQASEKLFF.

This clonotype showed up many times. The chain carries TRBV5-1 and TRBJ2-6; D is unclear. Germline V gene data show CDR1 as SGHRS and CDR2 as YFSETQ. V was pared by 1 base and J by 0 bases, with 8 bases between. CDR3 size: 16 residues. CDR3 sequence: CASSLYRGSGANVLTF. In DNA, the CDR3 is TGCGCCAGCAGCTTGTATCGCGGCTCTGGGGCCAACGTCCTGACTTTC.

This chain uses TRBV5-1 with TRBJ2-5; D assignment may be TRBD1 or TRBD2 (5 bases each). The length of the CDR3 is 15 residues. Germline V lookup: CDR1 SGHRS, CDR2 YFSETQ. V was pared by 5 bases and J by 5 bases, with 19 bases between. CDR3 sequence reads: CASSFAPGAQETQYF. The DNA of the CDR3 is TGCGCCAGCAGTTTTGCCCCCGGGGCGCAGGAGACCCAGTACTTC.

This clonotype was observed at least ten times. The V and J genes are TRBV6-5 and TRBJ2-7, with 8 bases matching TRBD1. The CDR3 contains 12 residues. From germline, CDR1 is MNHEY and CDR2 SVGAGI. The V and J ends lost 9 bases and 1 base, in that order; junction bases with no gene match: 2. The CDR3 DNA sequence: TGTGCCAGTGGACAGGGTTCCTACGAGCAGTACTTC. Protein product: CASGQGSYEQYF.

The V and J genes are TRBV6-2 or TRBV6-3 and TRBJ2-5; 8 bases agree with TRBD1. Germline lookup yields CDR1 MNHEY and CDR2 SVGEGT. The CDR3 loop spans 13 amino acids. Trimming took 5 bases from V and 11 from J; bases not matched to a gene: 10. In DNA, the CDR3 is TGTGCCAGCAGTCCGACAGGGGTTCGTGAGCAGTACTTC. Amino acid sequence: CASSPTGVREQYF.

The rearrangement uses TRBV29-1 and TRBJ2-7, with D possibly matching TRBD1 (7 bases). V shed 0 bases and J shed 2 bases, with 11 bases lying between them. Germline V CDR1 and CDR2: SQVTM, ANQGSEA. The CDR3 totals 14 residues. CDR3 bases: TGCAGCGTTGAAGATGCGGGACAGACCTACGAGCAGTACTTC. Amino acid sequence: CSVEDAGQTYEQYF.

This clonotype was found a few times. V gene TRBV3-1 combines with J gene TRBJ2-1; 13 bases fit TRBD2. Trimming at V came to 0 bases and at J to 11 bases, leaving 7 bases not matched to a gene. CDR1 LGHDT and CDR2 YNNKEL come from the germline V gene (reference sequence). CDR3 length: 16 residues. The CDR3 protein is CASSQDIGLAGDKQFF. For the CDR3, the DNA is TGTGCCAGCAGCCAAGATATAGGACTAGCGGGAGATAAGCAGTTCTTC.

This clonotype was detected only a few times. This chain joins TRBV12-3 or TRBV12-4 and TRBJ1-1; D not resolved. The CDR3 loop spans 14 amino acids. V lost 3 bases and J 3 bases, leaving 11 bases between the germline ends. Here the CDR3 DNA reads TGTGCCAGCAGTTTCTGGGAAGAAGACACTGAAGCTTTCTTT. Residues: CASSFWEEDTEAFF.

This clonotype was counted between two and nine times. CDR3 DNA: TGTGCCAGCAGTTTTGGCGGGAGAATCTACAATGAGCAGTTCTTC. This gives the protein CASSFGGRIYNEQFF. The rearrangement joins TRBV12-3 or TRBV12-4 to TRBJ2-5; TRBD2 matches 7 bases. Judging by the DNA end, TRBJ2-1 fits better; the J call may be wrong. The CDR3 has 15 amino acids.

For the CDR3, the DNA is TGTGCCAGCAGTGCTCAGGGGTTTAATTCACCCCTCCACTTT. Amino acid sequence: CASSAQGFNSPLHF. This chain links TRBV25-1 with TRBJ1-6, with D possibly matching TRBD1 (6 bases). Germline loops: CDR1 MGHDK, CDR2 SYGVNS. The V end was cut by 4 bases, the J end by 6 bases, with 10 bases between. The CDR3 has 14 residues.

Only a few counts were recorded for this clonotype. V usage is TRBV5-1 and J usage is TRBJ2-5; 8 bases agree with TRBD2. The J call is doubtful: the DNA matches TRBJ2-1 better. This CDR3 has 15 residues. CDR1 SGHRS and CDR2 YFSETQ come from the germline V gene. In DNA, the CDR3 is TGCGCCAGCAGCTTGGTGGTTAGCGGGAAGGATGAGCAGTTCTTC. It encodes CASSLVVSGKDEQFF.

The J gene is TRBJ2-3, the V gene TRBV27, with 7 bases matching TRBD1. V dropped 7 bases and J dropped 2; count of bases not matched to a gene: 9. The CDR3 runs to 15 residues. Germline values: CDR1 MNHEY, CDR2 SMNVEV (reference sequence). The CDR3 spells CASNSGGQVTDTQYF. The DNA for the CDR3 is TGTGCCAGCAACTCAGGAGGACAGGTCACAGATACGCAGTATTTT.

This clonotype has just a few counts. This CDR3 is CSAGHSNQPQHF. The CDR3 coding sequence is TGCAGTGCAGGACATAGCAATCAGCCCCAGCATTTT. The rearrangement joins TRBV20-1 to TRBJ1-5; D is possibly TRBD1 (5 bases). With 6 bases removed from V and 0 bases from J, the gap between germline ends came to 6 bases. From germline, CDR1 is DFQATT and CDR2 SNEGSKA (reference sequence). The CDR3 length is 12 residues.

The rearrangement joins TRBV28 to TRBJ2-7; no definite D call. The germline V and J ends were trimmed by 2 bases and 4 bases, with 9 bases remaining between them. CDR1 is MDHEN and CDR2 is SYDVKM in the germline V gene. The CDR3 has 13 residues. CDR3: CASSLGVGYEQYF. CDR3 nucleotides: TGTGCCAGCAGTTTAGGAGTTGGGTACGAGCAGTACTTC. Full variable domain (outside the CDR3, taken from reference TRBV28 and TRBJ2-7): DVKVTQSSRYLVKRTGEKVFLECVQDMDHENMFWYRQDPGLGLRLIYFSYDVKMKEKGDIPEGYSVSREKKERFSLILESASTNQTSMYLCASSLGVGYEQYFGPGTRLTVT.

Remarks on this clonotype: The junction differs from germline at one of its ends, possibly a read error. The rearrangement uses TRBV14 and TRBJ1-4, with 10 bases fitting TRBD1. This CDR3 spans 15 amino acids. The germline V gene encodes CDR1 SGHDN and CDR2 FVKESK. This CDR3 reads CAGSQGGTGVWKLFF. Written as DNA, the CDR3 is TGTGCCGGCAGCCAAGGGGGGACAGGGGTTTGGAAACTGTTTTTT.

This clonotype showed up just a few times. CDR3 sequence reads: CASSPSSSGNTIYF. The CDR3 bases are TGTGCCAGCAGCCCCTCCTCCTCTGGAAACACCATATATTTT. V and J are TRBV9 and TRBJ1-3; no clear D. Germline V CDR1 and CDR2: SGDLS, YYNGEE. Trimming pared 4 bases from V and 0 bases from J, leaving 8 bases between. This CDR3 contains 14 residues.